One sample yielded the 31 T cell receptor beta chains listed below, sequenced in a study of neurological immune-mediated disorders (dated by TCRdb to about 2019). Libraries were made using 5' RACE. Sequencing relied on an Illumina HiSeq 2500. Clones were called with MiXCR by TCRdb after fastp trimmed the public reads at Q25, and only in-frame beta chains were retained. Rows are unified per CDR3 protein, each entry keeping the most common DNA and genes. This sample holds over 50,000 distinct CDR3 sequences; over 5% were observed only once. Roughly 6% of the sample rests with the top ten. The sequencing input was PBMCs. These receptors came from a human donor with multiple sclerosis. The donor label of this sample is uncertain.

This clonotype was seen ten or more times. The chain combines TRBV20-1 with TRBJ2-5, with unresolved D. Germline loops: CDR1 DFQATT, CDR2 SNEGSKA (reference sequence). The length of the CDR3 is 14 residues. V lost 0 bases and J lost 1, with 9 bases in between. In DNA form, the CDR3 reads TGCAGTGCTAGAGATAGGAAGGGCCAAGAGACCCAGTACTTC. It is translated as CSARDRKGQETQYF.

This clonotype was detected once. The chain links TRBV5-6 to TRBJ1-2; D perhaps matches TRBD1 (6 bases). Germline V CDR1 and CDR2: SGHDT, YYEEEE. The CDR3 length is 15 residues. V dropped 3 bases and J dropped 8 bases, with 20 bases sitting between them. The CDR3 sequence: CASSSGPTGPRGYTF. CDR3 bases: TGTGCCAGCAGCTCCGGACCAACAGGGCCTCGAGGCTACACCTTC.

At least ten counts were recorded for this clonotype. V usage is TRBV11-2 and J usage is TRBJ1-1, with D unresolved. The CDR3 sequence is 13 residues long. The germline V gene encodes CDR1 SGHAT and CDR2 FQNNGV. The germline V and J ends were trimmed by 5 bases and 1 base, with 8 bases remaining between them. CDR3 sequence: CASSPFPNTEAFF. Written as DNA, the CDR3 is TGTGCCAGCAGCCCTTTCCCGAACACTGAAGCTTTCTTT.

This clonotype has a count of ten or more. The chain links TRBV7-2 to TRBJ2-7, with TRBD2 matching over 9 bases. This CDR3 has 15 residues. J was trimmed by 3 bases and V by 4 bases; bases with no gene match: 7. CDR1 is SGHTA, CDR2 FQGNSA, per germline. CDR3 nucleotide sequence: TGTGCCAGCAGCTATAAGGAGCGGGGGGACTACGAGCAGTACTTC. Translating gives CASSYKERGDYEQYF.

This clonotype was recorded many times. The gene calls are TRBV5-1 and TRBJ1-2; possibly TRBD1 for D (5 bases). Trimming removed 0 bases from V and 4 bases from J, with 16 bases in between. The CDR3 runs 16 residues. Germline CDR1 reads SGHRS; CDR2 reads YFSETQ. CDR3 nucleotides: TGCGCCAGCAGCTTGGGGTCCCGGGGCACCAGCTATGGCTACACCTTC. Residues: CASSLGSRGTSYGYTF.

This clonotype showed up many times. The chain combines TRBV7-9 with TRBJ2-2, with D maybe TRBD2 (5 bases). The V end was cut by 2 bases, the J end by 4 bases, with 11 bases between. CDR3 length: 15 amino acids. Germline assignment: CDR1 SEHNR and CDR2 FQNEAQ (reference sequence). CDR3 region: CASSLTTGITGELFF. DNA of the CDR3: TGTGCCAGCAGCTTAACTACCGGGATCACCGGGGAGCTGTTTTTT.

This clonotype was detected many times. The V gene is TRBV11-2, the J gene TRBJ2-3; no clear D gene. The CDR3 extends over 12 amino acids. From germline, CDR1 is SGHAT and CDR2 FQNNGV. V lost 0 bases to trimming and J lost 5 bases, with 3 bases between them. Here the CDR3 reads CASSLDQDTQYF. CDR3 DNA sequence: TGTGCCAGCAGCTTAGATCAAGATACGCAGTATTTT.

This clonotype was detected ten times or more. The CDR3 sequence is CASTRGTSSYEQYF. CDR3 nucleotides: TGTGCCAGCACGCGCGGGACTAGCTCATACGAGCAGTACTTC. The chain recombines TRBV5-5 with TRBJ2-7; 9 nucleotides match TRBD2. Germline V gene data show CDR1 as SGHKS and CDR2 as YYEKEE (reference sequence). The CDR3 loop spans 14 amino acids. V lost 6 bases to trimming and J lost 4 bases; unmatched junction nucleotides: 8.

CDR3 sequence reads: CARSLVYGDTSSGANVLTF. CDR3 in DNA: TGTGCCAGAAGCTTGGTTTACGGGGATACCTCCTCTGGGGCCAACGTCCTGACTTTC. The rearrangement links TRBV5-3 to TRBJ2-6; a weak D match, TRBD2 (5 bases). TRBV5-3 is identified as an open reading frame with a role that is uncertain. The CDR3 loop spans 19 amino acids. V was cut by 0 bases and J by 0 bases, with 16 bases left in between.

This clonotype was recorded many times. The rearrangement uses TRBV5-1 and TRBJ2-3; the match to TRBD2 covers 9 bases. The V gene's germline CDR1 is SGHRS and CDR2 YFSETQ. This CDR3 is 15 amino acids long. V lost 3 bases to trimming and J lost 2 bases; unmatched junction nucleotides: 4. CDR3 nucleotides: TGCGCCAGCAGCTCTCTAGCGGGACACACAGATACGCAGTATTTT. Amino acids: CASSSLAGHTDTQYF.

The sample holds many counts of this clonotype. CDR3 region: CATYPRRGSGGTDTQYF. The CDR3 nucleotides read TGTGCCACCTACCCTAGGCGGGGGAGTGGAGGCACAGATACGCAGTATTTT. The chain is built from TRBV10-3 and TRBJ2-3; 7 positions agree with TRBD2. The ends lost 10 bases at V and 1 base at J; junction bases unmatched: 17. CDR3 length equals 17 residues. Germline V gives CDR1 ENHRY, CDR2 SYGVKD.

On this clonotype itself: A much bigger clone sits one base away, suggesting this may be a read error. The chain combines TRBV20-1 with TRBJ1-1, with D unclear. Germline assignment: CDR1 DFQATT and CDR2 SNEGSKA (reference sequence). The CDR3 has 13 amino acids. V dropped 8 bases and J dropped 1 base, with 14 bases sitting between them. The CDR3 DNA is TGCAGTACTGGTTCACGGGGGAACACTGAAGCTTTCTTT. Translating it yields CSTGSRGNTEAFF.

Ten or more counts support this clonotype. The V call is TRBV7-6, the J call TRBJ2-7, with D perhaps matching TRBD1 (5 bases). The germline V gene has CDR1 SGHVS and CDR2 FNYEAQ. This CDR3 region has 13 residues. Trimming left V 5 bases short and J 6 bases short, with 14 bases between. The DNA for the CDR3 is TGTGCCAGCAGCCCTCTCAGGGTGGCCGAGCAGTACTTC. It is translated as CASSPLRVAEQYF. The complete variable domain, with remaining parts taken from reference TRBV7-6 and TRBJ2-7, reads GAGVSQSPRYKVTKRGQDVALRCDPISGHVSLYWYRQALGQGPEFLTYFNYEAQQDKSGLPNDRFSAERPEGSISTLTIQRTEQRDSAMYRCASSPLRVAEQYFGPGTRLTVT.

This clonotype was recorded many times. The V call is TRBV7-6, the J call TRBJ2-6; unclear D gene. V shed 6 bases and J shed 4 bases, with 7 bases lying between them. There are 13 residues in the CDR3. Germline V gene lookup returns CDR1 SGHVS and CDR2 FNYEAQ. CDR3 nucleotides: TGTGCCAGCAGTCCCCCCGGGGCCAACGTCCTGACTTTC. This sequence encodes CASSPPGANVLTF.

This clonotype was detected ten times or more. The V gene is TRBV12-3 or TRBV12-4, the J gene TRBJ2-7; possibly TRBD2 for D (5 bases). The CDR3 runs 12 residues. V was clipped by 1 base and J by 5 bases, with 6 bases between them. The DNA for the CDR3 is TGTGCCAGCAGTTTAGACGGGAACGAGCAGTACTTC. The encoded protein is CASSLDGNEQYF.

This clonotype was counted ten times or more. The chain uses TRBV12-3 or TRBV12-4 and TRBJ1-2; a weak D match, TRBD1 (6 bases). V was clipped by 6 bases and J by 9 bases, with 17 bases between them. This CDR3 has 13 residues. CDR3 loop: CASRSTGWRRYTF. DNA of the CDR3: TGTGCCAGCAGGTCTACAGGGTGGAGGCGCTACACCTTC.

Ten or more counts support this clonotype. The CDR3 DNA reads TGTGCCAGCAGCTTGATAACTTCGACAGTCCTCTCCTACGAGCAGTACTTC. Translation gives CASSLITSTVLSYEQYF. The chain employs TRBV5-5 and TRBJ2-7, with D possibly being TRBD1 (5 bases). Per germline, CDR1 SGHKS and CDR2 YYEKEE (reference sequence). This CDR3 comprises 17 residues. Trimming removed 1 base at V and 0 bases at J, with 17 bases between. The full variable domain, its missing parts supplied by reference TRBV5-5 and TRBJ2-7, is DAGVTQSPTHLIKTRGQQVTLRCSPISGHKSVSWYQQVLGQGPQFIFQYYEKEERGRGNFPDRFSARQFPNYSSELNVNALLLGDSALYLCASSLITSTVLSYEQYFGPGTRLTVT.

This clonotype was seen ten or more times. The gene calls are TRBV20-1 and TRBJ2-3, with a weak D call TRBD2 (5 bases). Germline V gene sequence: CDR1 DFQATT, CDR2 SNEGSKA (reference sequence). The CDR3 consists of 12 residues. The germline V and J ends were trimmed by 3 bases and 5 bases, with 9 bases remaining between them. The CDR3 region has the DNA TGCAGTGCTAGCTCTGAGGGAGATACGCAGTATTTT. Residues: CSASSEGDTQYF.

This clonotype was recorded at least ten times. This sequence joins TRBV7-9 and TRBJ1-1; a weak D match, TRBD1 (5 bases). Germline V gives CDR1 SEHNR, CDR2 FQNEAQ (reference sequence). This CDR3 region has 13 residues. Trimming shortened V by 9 bases and J by 0 bases, and 11 bases separated the two germline ends. CDR3 region: CARGPSMNTEAFF. CDR3 bases: TGTGCCAGGGGACCGAGCATGAACACTGAAGCTTTCTTT.

The CDR3 sequence is CASSPMTGTGTTGTEAFF. In DNA, the CDR3 is TGTGCCAGCAGTCCGATGACCGGGACAGGGACCACGGGCACTGAAGCTTTCTTT. This chain connects TRBV6-5 to TRBJ1-1; 9 nucleotides align to TRBD1. There are 18 residues in the CDR3. J was trimmed by 4 bases and V by 5 bases; bases with no gene match: 17. Germline lookup yields CDR1 MNHEY and CDR2 SVGAGI.

This clonotype was observed at least ten times. V is TRBV10-3 and J is TRBJ1-1, with TRBD1 as a possible D gene (5 bases). The CDR3 spans 13 residues. Germline CDR1 ENHRY, CDR2 SYGVKD. V was clipped by 6 bases and J by 1 base, with 9 bases between them. The CDR3 DNA reads as TGTGCCATCAGAGACGGGGCGAACACTGAAGCTTTCTTT. This codes for CAIRDGANTEAFF.

This clonotype was picked up many times. The chain links TRBV29-1 to TRBJ1-2; D is ambiguous. V lost 7 bases and J lost 8, with 17 bases in between. The CDR3 is 12 residues long. Germline CDR1 and CDR2: SQVTM and ANQGSEA. The chain's CDR3 is CSEGGGGSGYTF. The DNA of the CDR3 is TGCAGCGAGGGTGGAGGAGGTAGCGGCTACACCTTC.

J is TRBJ2-1 and V is TRBV5-1, with TRBD2 matching 10 bases. V lost 2 bases to trimming and J lost 6 bases; unmatched junction nucleotides: 5. This CDR3 is built from 15 residues. From germline, CDR1 is SGHRS and CDR2 YFSETQ. CDR3 coding DNA: TGCGCCAGCAGCTTACGACTAGCGGGTGGCAATGAGCAGTTCTTC. Translated: CASSLRLAGGNEQFF. The full variable domain, with the rest looked up from reference TRBV5-1 and TRBJ2-1, is KAGVTQTPRYLIKTRGQQVTLSCSPISGHRSVSWYQQTPGQGLQFLFEYFSETQRNKGNFPGRFSGRQFSNSRSEMNVSTLELGDSALYLCASSLRLAGGNEQFFGPGTRLTVL.

This clonotype showed up many times. V and J are TRBV20-1 and TRBJ1-5; tentative D call: TRBD1 (6 bases). CDR1 is DFQATT, CDR2 SNEGSKA, per germline (reference sequence). The CDR3 is made up of 14 amino acids. V lost 7 bases and J lost 3, with 16 bases in between. The CDR3 region is CSGRSRGNNQPQHF. CDR3 sequence (DNA): TGCAGTGGGAGGAGCAGGGGAAACAATCAGCCCCAGCATTTT.

This clonotype was seen ten or more times. The chain uses TRBV10-3 and TRBJ1-4; D might be TRBD1 (5 bases). Germline CDR1 is ENHRY and CDR2 is SYGVKD. V was shortened by 0 bases and J by 3 bases, with 8 bases between the two germline ends. The CDR3 spans 15 residues. The CDR3 DNA reads TGTGCCATCAGTGAGTCGACAGCGCCTAATGAAAAACTGTTTTTT. Protein: CAISESTAPNEKLFF.

This clonotype was counted at least ten times. The chain is built from TRBV20-1 and TRBJ2-3, with D possibly matching TRBD2 (7 bases). Germline CDR1 is DFQATT and CDR2 is SNEGSKA (reference sequence). This CDR3 has 14 amino acids. Trimming took 5 bases from V and 1 from J, leaving 13 bases between them. The DNA for the CDR3 is TGCAGTGCTGGAGGGGGGGGTCGCACAGATACGCAGTATTTT. Translated, it gives CSAGGGGRTDTQYF.

This clonotype was picked up many times. The genes are TRBV9 and TRBJ1-5; the D is unclear. Per the germline V gene, CDR1 is SGDLS and CDR2 is YYNGEE. V lost 4 bases, J lost 7 bases, and 12 bases lay in between. This CDR3 is 13 amino acids long. The chain's CDR3 is CASSIHPTQPQHF. CDR3 in DNA: TGTGCCAGCAGCATCCACCCCACGCAGCCCCAGCATTTT.

Many counts were recorded for this clonotype. This chain joins TRBV20-1 and TRBJ2-7; the D is unclear. The CDR3 is made up of 15 amino acids. CDR1 and CDR2 (germline): DFQATT, SNEGSKA (reference sequence). V was pared by 0 bases and J by 0 bases, with 12 bases between. The CDR3 coding sequence is TGCAGTGCTAGAGATGGCAGGATAATCTCCTACGAGCAGTACTTC. It encodes CSARDGRIISYEQYF.

The table lists this clonotype with many counts. The J gene is TRBJ1-1, the V gene TRBV10-3, with D perhaps TRBD1 (5 bases). This CDR3 has 14 residues. The germline CDR1 and CDR2 sequences are ENHRY and SYGVKD. Trimming took 7 bases from V and 4 from J, leaving 16 bases between them. The CDR3 DNA follows: TGTGCCATCATGGGGACCGTCGGTGTCACTGAAGCTTTCTTT. Translation gives CAIMGTVGVTEAFF.

The table lists this clonotype with many counts. The chain employs TRBV5-5 and TRBJ2-4; TRBD2 is a possible D gene (6 bases). CDR1 is SGHKS, CDR2 YYEKEE, per germline (reference sequence). Trimming took off 3 bases at V and 0 bases at J, with 16 bases between the two ends. The CDR3 consists of 17 residues. CDR3 sequence reads: CASSWEVWGLAKNIQYF. DNA of the CDR3: TGTGCCAGCAGCTGGGAGGTCTGGGGGTTAGCCAAAAACATTCAGTACTTC.

This chain uses TRBV20-1 with TRBJ2-2; weak D call: TRBD2 (6 bases). Germline CDR1 and CDR2: DFQATT and SNEGSKA (reference sequence). CDR3 length equals 15 residues. V was trimmed by 1 base and J by 8 bases, leaving 17 bases between them. The CDR3 spells CSARGSGPSGGELFF. In DNA form, the CDR3 reads TGCAGTGCTAGAGGTTCGGGGCCCAGCGGGGGGGAGCTGTTTTTT.